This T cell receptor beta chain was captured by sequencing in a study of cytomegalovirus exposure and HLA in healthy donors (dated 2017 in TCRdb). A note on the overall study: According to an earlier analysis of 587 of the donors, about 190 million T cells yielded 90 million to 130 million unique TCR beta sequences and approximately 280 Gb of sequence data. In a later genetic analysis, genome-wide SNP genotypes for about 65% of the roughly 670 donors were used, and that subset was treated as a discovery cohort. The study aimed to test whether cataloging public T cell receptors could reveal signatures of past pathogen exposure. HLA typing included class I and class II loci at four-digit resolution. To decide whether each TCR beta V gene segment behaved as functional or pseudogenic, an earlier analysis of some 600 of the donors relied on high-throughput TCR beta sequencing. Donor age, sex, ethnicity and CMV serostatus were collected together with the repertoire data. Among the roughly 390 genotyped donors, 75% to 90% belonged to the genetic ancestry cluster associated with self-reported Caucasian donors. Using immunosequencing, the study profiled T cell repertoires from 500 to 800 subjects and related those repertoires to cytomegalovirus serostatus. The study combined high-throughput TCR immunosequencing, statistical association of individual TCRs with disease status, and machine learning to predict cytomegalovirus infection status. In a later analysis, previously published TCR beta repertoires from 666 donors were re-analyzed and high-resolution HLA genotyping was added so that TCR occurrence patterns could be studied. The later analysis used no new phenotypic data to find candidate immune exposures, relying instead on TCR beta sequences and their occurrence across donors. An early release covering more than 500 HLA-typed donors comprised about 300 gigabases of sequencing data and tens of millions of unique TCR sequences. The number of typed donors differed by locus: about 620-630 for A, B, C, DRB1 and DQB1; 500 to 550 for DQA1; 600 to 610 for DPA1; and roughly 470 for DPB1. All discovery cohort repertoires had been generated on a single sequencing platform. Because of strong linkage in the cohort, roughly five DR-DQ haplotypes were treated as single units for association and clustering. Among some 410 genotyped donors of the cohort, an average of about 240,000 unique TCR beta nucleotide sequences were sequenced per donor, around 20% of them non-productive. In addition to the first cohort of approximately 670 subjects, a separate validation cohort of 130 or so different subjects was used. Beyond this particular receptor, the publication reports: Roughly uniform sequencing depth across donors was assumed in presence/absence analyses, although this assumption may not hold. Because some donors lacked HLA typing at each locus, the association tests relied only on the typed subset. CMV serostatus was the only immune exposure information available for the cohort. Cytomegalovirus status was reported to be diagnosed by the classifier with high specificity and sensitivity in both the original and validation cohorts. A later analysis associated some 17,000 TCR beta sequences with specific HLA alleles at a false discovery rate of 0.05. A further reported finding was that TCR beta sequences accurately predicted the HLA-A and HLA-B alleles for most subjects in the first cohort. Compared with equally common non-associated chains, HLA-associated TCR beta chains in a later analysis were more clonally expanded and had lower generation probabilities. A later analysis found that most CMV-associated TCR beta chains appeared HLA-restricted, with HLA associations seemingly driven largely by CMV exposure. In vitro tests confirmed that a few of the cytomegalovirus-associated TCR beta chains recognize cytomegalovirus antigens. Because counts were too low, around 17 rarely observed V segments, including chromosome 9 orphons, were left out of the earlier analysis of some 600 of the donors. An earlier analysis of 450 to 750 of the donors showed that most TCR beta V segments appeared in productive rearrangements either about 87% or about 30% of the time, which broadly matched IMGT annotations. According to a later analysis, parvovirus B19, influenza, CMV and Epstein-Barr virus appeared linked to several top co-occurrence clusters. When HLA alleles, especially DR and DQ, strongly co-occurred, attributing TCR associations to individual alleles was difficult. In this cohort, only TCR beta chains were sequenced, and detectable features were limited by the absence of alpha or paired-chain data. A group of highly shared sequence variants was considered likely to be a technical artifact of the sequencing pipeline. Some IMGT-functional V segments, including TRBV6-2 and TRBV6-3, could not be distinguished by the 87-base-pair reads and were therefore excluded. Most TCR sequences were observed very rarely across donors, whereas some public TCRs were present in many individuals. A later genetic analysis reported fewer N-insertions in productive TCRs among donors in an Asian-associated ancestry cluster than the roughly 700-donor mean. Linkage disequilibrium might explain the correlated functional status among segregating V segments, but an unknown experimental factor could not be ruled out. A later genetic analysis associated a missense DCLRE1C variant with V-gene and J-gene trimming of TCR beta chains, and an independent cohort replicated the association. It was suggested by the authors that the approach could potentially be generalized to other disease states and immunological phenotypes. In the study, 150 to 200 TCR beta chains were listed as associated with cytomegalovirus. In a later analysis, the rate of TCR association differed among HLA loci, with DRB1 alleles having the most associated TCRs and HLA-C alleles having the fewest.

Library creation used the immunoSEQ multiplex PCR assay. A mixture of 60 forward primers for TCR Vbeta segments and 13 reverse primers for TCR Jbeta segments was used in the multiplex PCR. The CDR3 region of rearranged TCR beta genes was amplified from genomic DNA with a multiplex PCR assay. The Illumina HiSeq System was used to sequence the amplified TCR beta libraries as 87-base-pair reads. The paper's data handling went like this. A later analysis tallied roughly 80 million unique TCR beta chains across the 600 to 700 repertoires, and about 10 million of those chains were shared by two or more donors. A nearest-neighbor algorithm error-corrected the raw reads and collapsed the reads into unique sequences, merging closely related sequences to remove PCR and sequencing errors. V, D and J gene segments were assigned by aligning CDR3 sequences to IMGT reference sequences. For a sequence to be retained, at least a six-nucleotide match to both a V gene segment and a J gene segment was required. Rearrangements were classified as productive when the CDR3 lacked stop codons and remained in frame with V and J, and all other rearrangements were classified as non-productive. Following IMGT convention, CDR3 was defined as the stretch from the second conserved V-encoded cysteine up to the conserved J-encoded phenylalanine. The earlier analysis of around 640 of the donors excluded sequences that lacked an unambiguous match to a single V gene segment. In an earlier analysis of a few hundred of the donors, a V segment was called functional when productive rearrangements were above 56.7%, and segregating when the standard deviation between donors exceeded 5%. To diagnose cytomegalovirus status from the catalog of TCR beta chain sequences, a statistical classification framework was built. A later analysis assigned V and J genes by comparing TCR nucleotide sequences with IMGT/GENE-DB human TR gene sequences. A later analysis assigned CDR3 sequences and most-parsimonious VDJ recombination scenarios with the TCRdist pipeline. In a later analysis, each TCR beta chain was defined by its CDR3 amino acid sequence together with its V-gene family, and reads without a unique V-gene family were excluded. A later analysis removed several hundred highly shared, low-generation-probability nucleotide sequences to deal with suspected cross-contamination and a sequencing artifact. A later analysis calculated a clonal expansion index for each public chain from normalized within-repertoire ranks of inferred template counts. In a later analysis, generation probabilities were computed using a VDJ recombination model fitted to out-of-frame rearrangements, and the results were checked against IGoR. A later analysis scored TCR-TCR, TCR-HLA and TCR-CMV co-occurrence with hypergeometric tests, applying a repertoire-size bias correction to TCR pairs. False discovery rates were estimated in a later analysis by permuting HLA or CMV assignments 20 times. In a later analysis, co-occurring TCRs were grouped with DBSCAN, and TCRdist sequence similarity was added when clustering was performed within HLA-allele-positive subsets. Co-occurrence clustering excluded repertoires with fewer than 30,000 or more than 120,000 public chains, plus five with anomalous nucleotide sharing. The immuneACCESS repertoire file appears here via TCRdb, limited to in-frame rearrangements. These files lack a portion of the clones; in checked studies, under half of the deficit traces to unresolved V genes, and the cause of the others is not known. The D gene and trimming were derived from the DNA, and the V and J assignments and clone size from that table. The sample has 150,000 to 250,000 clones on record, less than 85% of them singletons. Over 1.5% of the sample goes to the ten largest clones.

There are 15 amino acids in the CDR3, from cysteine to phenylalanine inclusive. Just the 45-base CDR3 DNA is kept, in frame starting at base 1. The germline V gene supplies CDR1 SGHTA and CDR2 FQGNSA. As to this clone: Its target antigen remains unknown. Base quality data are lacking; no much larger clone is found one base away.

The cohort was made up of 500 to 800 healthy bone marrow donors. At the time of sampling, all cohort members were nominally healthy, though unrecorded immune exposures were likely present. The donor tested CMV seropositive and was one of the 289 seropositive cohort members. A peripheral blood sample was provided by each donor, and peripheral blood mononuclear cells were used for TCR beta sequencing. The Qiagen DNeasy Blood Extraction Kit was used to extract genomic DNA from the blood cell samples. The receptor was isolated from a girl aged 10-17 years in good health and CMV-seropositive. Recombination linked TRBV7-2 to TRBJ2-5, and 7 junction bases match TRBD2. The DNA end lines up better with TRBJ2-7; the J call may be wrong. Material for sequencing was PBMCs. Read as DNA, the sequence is TGTGCCAGCAGCTTAGAAACCGGCGGGGGATACGAGCAGTACTTC. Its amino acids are CASSLETGGGYEQYF.